Reported below is one T cell receptor beta chain. CDR1 is SGHNT and CDR2 is YYREEE in the germline V gene (reference sequence). Trimming took off 0 bases at V and 0 bases at J, with 11 bases between the two ends. This CDR3 contains 16 residues. This record comes from a study of control samples from healthy donors and cancer patients. Only in-frame clones appear in the TCRdb table, and some are missing; sequencing was by immunoSEQ multiplex PCR. The repertoire holds about 160,000 clones, with around nine tenths as singletons. The sequence came from a young woman in good health. This chain joins TRBV5-4 and TRBJ2-3; D is unclear. Sequenced sample: blood. DNA for the CDR3: TGTGCCAGCAGCTTGGTGCCGGCTTCTAGCACAGATACGCAGTATTTT. Its translation: CASSLVPASSTDTQYF.